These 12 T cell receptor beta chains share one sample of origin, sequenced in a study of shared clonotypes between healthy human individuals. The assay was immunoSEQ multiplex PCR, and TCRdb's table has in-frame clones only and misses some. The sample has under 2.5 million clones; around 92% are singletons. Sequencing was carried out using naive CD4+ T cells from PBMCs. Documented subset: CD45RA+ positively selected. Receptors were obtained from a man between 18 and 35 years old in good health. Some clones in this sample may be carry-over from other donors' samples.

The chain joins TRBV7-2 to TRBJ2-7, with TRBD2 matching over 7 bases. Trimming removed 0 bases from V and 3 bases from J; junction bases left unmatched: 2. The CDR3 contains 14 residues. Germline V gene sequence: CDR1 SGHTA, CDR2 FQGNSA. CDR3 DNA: TGTGCCAGCAGCTTAGCGGGGGGGGACTACGAGCAGTACTTC. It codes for CASSLAGGDYEQYF. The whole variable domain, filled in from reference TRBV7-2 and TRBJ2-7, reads GAGVSQSPSNKVTEKGKDVELRCDPISGHTALYWYRQSLGQGLEFLIYFQGNSAPDKSGLPSDRFSAERTGGSVSTLTIQRTQQEDSAVYLCASSLAGGDYEQYFGPGTRLTVT.

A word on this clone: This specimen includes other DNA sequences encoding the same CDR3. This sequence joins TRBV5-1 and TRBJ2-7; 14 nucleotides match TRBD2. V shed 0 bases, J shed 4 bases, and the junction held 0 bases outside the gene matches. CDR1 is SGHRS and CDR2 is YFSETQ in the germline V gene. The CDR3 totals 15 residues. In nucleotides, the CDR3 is TGCGCCAGCAGCTTGGGACTAGCGGGAGGGTACGAGCAGTACTTC. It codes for CASSLGLAGGYEQYF.

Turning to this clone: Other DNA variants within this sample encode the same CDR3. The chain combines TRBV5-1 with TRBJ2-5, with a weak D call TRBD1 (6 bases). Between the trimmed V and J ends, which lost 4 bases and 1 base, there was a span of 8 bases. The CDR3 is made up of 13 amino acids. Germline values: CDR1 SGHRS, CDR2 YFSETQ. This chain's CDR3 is CASSRTVQETQYF. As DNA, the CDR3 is TGCGCCAGCAGCAGGACAGTCCAAGAGACCCAGTACTTC.

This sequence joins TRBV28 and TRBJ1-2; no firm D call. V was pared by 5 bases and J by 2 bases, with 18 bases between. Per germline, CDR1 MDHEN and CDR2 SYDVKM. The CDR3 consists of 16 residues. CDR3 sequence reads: CASSEKWVGLNYGYTF. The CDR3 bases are TGTGCCAGCAGTGAAAAATGGGTCGGACTAAACTATGGCTACACCTTC.

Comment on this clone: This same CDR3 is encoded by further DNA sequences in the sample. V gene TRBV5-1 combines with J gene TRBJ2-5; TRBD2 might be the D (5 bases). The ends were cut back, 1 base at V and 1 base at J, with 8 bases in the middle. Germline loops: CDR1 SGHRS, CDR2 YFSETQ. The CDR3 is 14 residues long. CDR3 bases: TGCGCCAGCAGCTTGACTGCGGGCCAAGAGACCCAGTACTTC. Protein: CASSLTAGQETQYF.

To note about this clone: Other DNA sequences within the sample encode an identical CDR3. The CDR3 is CASSFGGEQFF. CDR3 DNA: TGTGCCAGCAGCTTCGGGGGTGAGCAGTTCTTC. J is TRBJ2-1 and V is TRBV7-9; the D gene is possibly TRBD2 (6 bases). The germline CDR1 and CDR2 sequences are SEHNR and FQNEAQ (reference sequence). V shed 3 bases and J shed 9 bases, with 6 bases lying between them. CDR3 length equals 11 residues.

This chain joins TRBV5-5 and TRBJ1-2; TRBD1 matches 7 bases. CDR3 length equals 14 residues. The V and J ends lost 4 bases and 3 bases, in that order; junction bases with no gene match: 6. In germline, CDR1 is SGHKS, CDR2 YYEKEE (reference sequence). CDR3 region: CASSHSGGDYGYTF. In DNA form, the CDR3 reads TGTGCCAGCAGCCACTCAGGGGGAGACTATGGCTACACCTTC.

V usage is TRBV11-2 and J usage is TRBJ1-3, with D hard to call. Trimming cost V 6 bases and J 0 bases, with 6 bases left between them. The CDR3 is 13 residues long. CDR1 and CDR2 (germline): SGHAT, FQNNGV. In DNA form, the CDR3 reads TGTGCCAGCAGTCTACACTCTGGAAACACCATATATTTT. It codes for CASSLHSGNTIYF.

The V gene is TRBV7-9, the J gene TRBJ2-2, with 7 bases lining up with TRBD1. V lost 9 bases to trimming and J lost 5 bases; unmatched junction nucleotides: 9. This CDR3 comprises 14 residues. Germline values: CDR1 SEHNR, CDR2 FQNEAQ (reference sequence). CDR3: CASKGTERTGELFF. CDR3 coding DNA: TGTGCCAGTAAGGGGACAGAAAGAACCGGGGAGCTGTTTTTT.

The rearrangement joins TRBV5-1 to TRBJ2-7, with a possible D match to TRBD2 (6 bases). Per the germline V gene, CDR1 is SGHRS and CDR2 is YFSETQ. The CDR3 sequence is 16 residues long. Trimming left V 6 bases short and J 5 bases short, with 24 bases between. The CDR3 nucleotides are TGCGCCAGCACGGATGCCAGACTAGGGAAGGCCCACGAGCAGTACTTC. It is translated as CASTDARLGKAHEQYF. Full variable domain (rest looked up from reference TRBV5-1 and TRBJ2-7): KAGVTQTPRYLIKTRGQQVTLSCSPISGHRSVSWYQQTPGQGLQFLFEYFSETQRNKGNFPGRFSGRQFSNSRSEMNVSTLELGDSALYLCASTDARLGKAHEQYFGPGTRLTVT.

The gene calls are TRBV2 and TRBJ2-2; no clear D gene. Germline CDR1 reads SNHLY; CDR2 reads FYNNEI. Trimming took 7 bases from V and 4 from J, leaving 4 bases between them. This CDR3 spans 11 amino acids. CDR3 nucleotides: TGTGCCAGCATCGGCACCGGGGAGCTGTTTTTT. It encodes CASIGTGELFF.

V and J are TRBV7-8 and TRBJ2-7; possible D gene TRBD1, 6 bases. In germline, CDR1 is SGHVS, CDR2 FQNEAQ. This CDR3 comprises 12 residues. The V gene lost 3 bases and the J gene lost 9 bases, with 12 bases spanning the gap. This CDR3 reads CASSFPGVGQYF. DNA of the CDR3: TGTGCCAGCAGCTTTCCAGGGGTAGGGCAGTACTTC.